This T cell receptor beta chain appears in the sequencing data of a study of T-cell memory formation after mild COVID-19. Points from the study as a whole: From day 15 to 85, contracting clones were balanced between CD4 and CD8, whereas later expanders leaned toward CD4+.

This clonotype was observed a handful of times. The antigen remains undetermined. Using constant-segment primers, 5'RACE produced TCR alpha and TCR beta cDNA libraries carrying sample barcodes and UMIs. One entry per CDR3 protein, called by TCRdb with MiXCR from the 5' RACE reads. Of roughly 370,000 distinct CDR3 sequences in the sample, roughly 15% were seen once. In germline, CDR1 is MNHEY, CDR2 SVGAGI. This CDR3 comprises 15 residues. Trimming at V came to 5 bases and at J to 4 bases, leaving 8 bases not matched to a gene. The receptor was isolated from a man aged 18 to 29 who had mild COVID-19 (a few samples of this study predate the infection). Cell type and time point are not known. Sample: PBMCs or a T cell subset sorted from them (not recorded which). The chain has TRBV6-5 and TRBJ2-3, with 8 bases identical to TRBD2. In DNA form, the CDR3 reads TGTGCCAGCAGTGTCCGGCGGGGGGCAGCAGATACGCAGTATTTT. Its protein is CASSVRRGAADTQYF.